The 18 T cell receptor beta chains in this list originate from one sample, sequenced in a study of shared clonotypes between healthy human individuals. Generated by immunoSEQ multiplex PCR, the TCRdb table keeps only in-frame clones and is missing some. The profile covers 2 million to 3 million clones, with 80% to 95% appearing a single time and roughly 0.39% taken by the ten largest. Sequenced: naive CD4+ T cells from PBMCs. Subset: CD45RA+ positively selected. Every receptor here comes from a man in his late teens or twenties in good health. Some clones in this sample may be carry-over from other donors' samples.

CDR3 in DNA: TGTGCCAGTTCAGCCCTCGGGATCCAAGAGACCCAGTACTTC. Translated: CASSALGIQETQYF. The chain combines TRBV19 with TRBJ2-5, with a tentative D call TRBD2 (5 bases). This CDR3 comprises 14 residues. Germline assignment: CDR1 LNHDA and CDR2 SQIVND (reference sequence). Trimming stripped 8 bases from V and 1 base from J, with 14 bases between.

The rearrangement joins TRBV27 to TRBJ1-5, with 9 positions matching TRBD1. CDR3 length: 14 amino acids. Trimming at V came to 6 bases and at J to 6 bases, leaving 6 bases not matched to a gene. Germline-derived CDR1 and CDR2 are MNHEY and SMNVEV (reference sequence). The CDR3 is CASSPGQGFQPQHF. The CDR3 DNA reads TGTGCCAGCAGCCCGGGACAGGGTTTTCAGCCCCAGCATTTT.

The V gene is TRBV5-1, the J gene TRBJ1-2, with D tentatively TRBD1 (5 bases). The CDR3 is 15 amino acids. Germline values: CDR1 SGHRS, CDR2 YFSETQ. The germline V and J ends were trimmed by 0 bases and 8 bases, with 17 bases remaining between them. CDR3 region: CASSLDPGTARGYTF. The CDR3 region has the DNA TGCGCCAGCAGCTTGGACCCGGGGACCGCGAGAGGCTACACCTTC.

The CDR3 spells CATSSGTPPREQYF. The CDR3 DNA sequence: TGTGCCACCAGCAGCGGGACTCCACCTCGCGAGCAGTACTTC. The V call is TRBV15, the J call TRBJ2-7, with D maybe TRBD2 (6 bases). Looked up from germline, CDR1 is LNHNV and CDR2 is YYDKDF (reference sequence). The length of the CDR3 is 14 residues. The ends were cut back, 3 bases at V and 6 bases at J, with 15 bases in the middle.

The chain recombines TRBV7-9 with TRBJ2-3; D unresolved. The CDR3 has 17 residues. Per the germline V gene, CDR1 is SEHNR and CDR2 is FQNEAQ (reference sequence). V lost 0 bases, J lost 2 bases, and 15 bases lay in between. DNA for the CDR3: TGTGCCAGCAGCTTAGCCGAGGTGGGTAGGTTCACAGATACGCAGTATTTT. Amino acid sequence: CASSLAEVGRFTDTQYF.

Details on this clone: This sample includes further DNA sequences coding for the same CDR3. The genes are TRBV4-1 and TRBJ2-7, with TRBD1 matching over 7 bases. Germline V gene sequence: CDR1 MGHRA, CDR2 YSYEKL. This CDR3 is built from 14 residues. Trimming removed 6 bases from V and 2 bases from J; junction bases left unmatched: 7. The CDR3, as DNA: TGCGCCAGCAGTCAACTAACAGGGGCCTACGAGCAGTACTTC. Translating it yields CASSQLTGAYEQYF.

The gene calls are TRBV4-1 and TRBJ2-1; D remains unclear. Germline-derived CDR1 and CDR2 are MGHRA and YSYEKL. The CDR3 runs 14 residues. V lost 2 bases, J lost 4 bases, and 9 bases lay in between. The chain's CDR3 is CASSQRAAYNEQFF. The CDR3 DNA reads as TGCGCCAGCAGCCAAAGGGCTGCATACAATGAGCAGTTCTTC.

For the CDR3, the DNA is TGTGCCAGCAGCGTAGCCTCTGGGAAGGATTATGAGCAGTTCTTC. Encoded protein: CASSVASGKDYEQFF. The chain is built from TRBV9 and TRBJ2-1; unclear D gene. The CDR3 spans 15 residues. Trimming stripped 0 bases from V and 8 bases from J, with 15 bases between. Per germline, CDR1 SGDLS and CDR2 YYNGEE.

The rearrangement joins TRBV7-9 to TRBJ2-2, with 10 bases fitting TRBD2. J lost 3 bases, V lost 11 bases, and 9 bases had no gene match. The germline V gene encodes CDR1 SEHNR and CDR2 FQNEAQ (reference sequence). The CDR3 spans 15 residues. As DNA, the CDR3 is TGTGCCTGGAGTAAGCGGGAGGGCGACACCGGGGAGCTGTTTTTT. It translates to CAWSKREGDTGELFF.

V usage is TRBV9 and J usage is TRBJ2-1; D ambiguous. This CDR3 region has 14 residues. Germline lookup yields CDR1 SGDLS and CDR2 YYNGEE. Trimming cost V 4 bases and J 3 bases, with 11 bases left between them. The CDR3 DNA reads TGTGCCAGCAGCTCACGATCTAACTACAATGAGCAGTTCTTC. This sequence encodes CASSSRSNYNEQFF.

The chain's CDR3 is CASTKGYTIYF. CDR3 nucleotide sequence: TGTGCCAGCACGAAGGGGTACACCATATATTTT. The chain joins TRBV6-5 to TRBJ1-3; possibly TRBD1 for D (5 bases). Germline V lookup: CDR1 MNHEY, CDR2 SVGAGI. The CDR3 totals 11 residues. V was pared by 7 bases and J by 8 bases, with 9 bases between.

Turning to this clone: The same CDR3 is also encoded by other DNA sequences in this sample. The chain employs TRBV4-1 and TRBJ2-1; a possible D gene is TRBD1 (5 bases). Looked up from germline, CDR1 is MGHRA and CDR2 is YSYEKL. CDR3 length equals 14 residues. Trimming took 1 base from V and 2 from J, leaving 6 bases between them. The CDR3 region is CASSQVGAYNEQFF. CDR3 nucleotide sequence: TGCGCCAGCAGCCAAGTAGGGGCCTACAATGAGCAGTTCTTC.

This chain links TRBV9 with TRBJ2-7; TRBD2 agrees at 11 bases. In germline, CDR1 is SGDLS, CDR2 YYNGEE. The ends lost 0 bases at V and 4 bases at J; junction bases unmatched: 6. This CDR3 spans 16 amino acids. This CDR3 is CASSVGLAGGGYEQYF. CDR3 coding DNA: TGTGCCAGCAGCGTAGGTCTAGCGGGAGGAGGGTACGAGCAGTACTTC. The entire variable domain, with the rest obtained from reference TRBV9 and TRBJ2-7, is as follows: DSGVTQTPKHLITATGQRVTLRCSPRSGDLSVYWYQQSLDQGLQFLIQYYNGEERAKGNILERFSAQQFPDLHSELNLSSLELGDSALYFCASSVGLAGGGYEQYFGPGTRLTVT.

The chain uses TRBV7-3 and TRBJ1-2, with a tentative D call TRBD1 (5 bases). This CDR3 comprises 10 residues. Germline V CDR1 and CDR2: SGHTA, FQGTGA. V lost 6 bases, J lost 8 bases, and 7 bases lay in between. CDR3 amino acids: CASRGRGYTF. The CDR3 DNA reads as TGTGCCAGCAGGGGGCGAGGCTACACCTTC.

The chain links TRBV18 to TRBJ1-2; a possible D gene is TRBD1 (5 bases). V gave up 0 bases and J gave up 4 bases, with 15 bases separating them. Germline values: CDR1 KGHSH, CDR2 LQKENI. The CDR3 has 16 amino acids. The CDR3 region is CASSPPRQGTFYGYTF. The CDR3 nucleotides are TGTGCCAGCTCACCACCCCGCCAGGGAACTTTCTATGGCTACACCTTC.

This clone was counted between two and nine times. The CDR3 spells CASSQGSPEAFF. The CDR3 DNA reads as TGTGCCAGCAGCCAGGGGTCCCCTGAAGCTTTCTTT. V is TRBV6-5 and J is TRBJ1-1, with D possibly TRBD1 on 6 matching bases. Per the germline V gene, CDR1 is MNHEY and CDR2 is SVGAGI. V lost 6 bases and J 6 bases, leaving 11 bases between the germline ends. The CDR3 length is 12 residues.

CDR3 coding DNA: TGTGCCTTACAGGGAGTCGCGAATAGCAATCAGCCCCAGCATTTT. Translated, it gives CALQGVANSNQPQHF. The chain links TRBV7-9 to TRBJ1-5; D perhaps matches TRBD1 (6 bases). The CDR3 length is 15 residues. Trimming left V 11 bases short and J 0 bases short, with 17 bases between. Germline V CDR1 and CDR2: SEHNR, FQNEAQ (reference sequence).

Points on this clone: The same CDR3 arises from other DNA sequences in this sample as well. The chain uses TRBV9 and TRBJ2-3, with 8 bases matching TRBD2. The ends lost 0 bases at V and 2 bases at J; junction bases unmatched: 2. Germline CDR1 is SGDLS and CDR2 is YYNGEE. This CDR3 contains 15 residues. CDR3: CASSVGGRTTDTQYF. The CDR3 bases are TGTGCCAGCAGCGTAGGCGGGAGGACCACAGATACGCAGTATTTT. Full variable domain (missing parts from reference TRBV9 and TRBJ2-3): DSGVTQTPKHLITATGQRVTLRCSPRSGDLSVYWYQQSLDQGLQFLIQYYNGEERAKGNILERFSAQQFPDLHSELNLSSLELGDSALYFCASSVGGRTTDTQYFGPGTRLTVL.